A single sample gave rise to the 20 T cell receptor beta chains below, sequenced in a study of T cell repertoires in cytomegalovirus infection. TCRdb reprocessed the reads with MiXCR, giving one entry per CDR3 protein. Of almost 300,000 distinct CDR3 sequences in the sample, 8% to 10% were seen once. The sample consisted of PBMCs. These receptors came from a human donor in good health (CMV status not recorded). Some clones in this sample may be carry-over from other donors' samples.

Only one count was recorded for this clonotype. The chain has TRBV20-1 and TRBJ2-5; D is uncertain. With 0 bases removed from V and 0 bases from J, the gap between germline ends came to 5 bases. This CDR3 region has 13 residues. CDR1 is DFQATT and CDR2 is SNEGSKA in the germline V gene (reference sequence). CDR3 amino acids: CSAREEYQETQYF. The CDR3 bases are TGCAGTGCTAGAGAGGAGTACCAAGAGACCCAGTACTTC.

To note about this clonotype: Since a much larger clone is just one base distant, this may be a read error. The rearrangement joins TRBV5-1 to TRBJ2-5; possibly TRBD2 for D (5 bases). V was cut by 5 bases and J by 2 bases, with 13 bases left in between. The CDR3 contains 14 residues. Germline V gene sequence: CDR1 SGHRS, CDR2 YFSETQ. CDR3 region: CASRRARAQETQYF. DNA for the CDR3: TGCGCCAGCAGACGAGCGAGGGCTCAAGAGACCCAGTACTTC.

This clonotype was seen only a few times. V gene TRBV18 combines with J gene TRBJ2-2; 8 bases are shared with TRBD1. Germline V gene sequence: CDR1 KGHSH, CDR2 LQKENI. This CDR3 contains 14 residues. Unmatched junction bases numbered 2, after V lost 5 bases and J lost 3 bases. CDR3 sequence: CASSTGGDTGELFF. As DNA, the CDR3 is TGTGCCAGCTCAACAGGGGGTGACACCGGGGAGCTGTTTTTT.

A word on this clonotype: This sequence may be a read error, since a much larger clone differs from it by one base. The chain is built from TRBV6-1 and TRBJ2-7; TRBD2 aligns across 9 bases. Germline V gene lookup returns CDR1 MNHNS and CDR2 SASEGT. V lost 4 bases and J lost 4; bases outside the gene matches: 11. The CDR3 length is 16 residues. The CDR3 region is CASSGGGRGGKYEQYF. The DNA for the CDR3 is TGTGCCAGCAGTGGGGGGGGGCGGGGGGGCAAGTACGAGCAGTACTTC.

This clonotype was seen repeatedly, ten times or more. The rearrangement links TRBV7-2 to TRBJ2-3; TRBD2 aligns across 8 bases. The CDR3 runs to 14 residues. The germline CDR1 and CDR2 sequences are SGHTA and FQGNSA. V shed 2 bases and J 9 bases; nucleotides not matched to a gene: 7. CDR3 DNA: TGTGCCAGCAGCTTATCCGGGACTAGTCCCACGCAGTATTTT. Protein: CASSLSGTSPTQYF.

This clonotype was seen many times. The genes are TRBV6-2 or TRBV6-3 and TRBJ2-1, with 9 nucleotides matching TRBD2. The length of the CDR3 is 15 residues. V was clipped by 5 bases and J by 7 bases; unmatched bases: 9. The germline CDR1 and CDR2 sequences are MNHEY and SVGEGT. Here the CDR3 reads CASSPDGLARNEQFF. CDR3 bases: TGTGCCAGCAGTCCAGACGGACTAGCGCGGAATGAGCAGTTCTTC.

Ten or more counts support this clonotype. This chain uses TRBV24-1 with TRBJ1-1; no reliable D call. The CDR3 is made up of 12 amino acids. Deletions cut 7 bases from V and 1 base from J, with 6 bases between. Per germline, CDR1 KGHDR and CDR2 SFDVKD. The CDR3 loop is CATRTSNTEAFF. The CDR3 DNA is TGTGCCACCAGGACTTCGAACACTGAAGCTTTCTTT.

This clonotype occurred many times. The rearrangement joins TRBV28 to TRBJ1-2; 8 bases agree with TRBD1. This CDR3 region has 14 residues. Per germline, CDR1 MDHEN and CDR2 SYDVKM. V trimming: 6 bases; J trimming: 0 bases; junction bases outside the gene matches: 3. CDR3 nucleotide sequence: TGTGCCAGCAGCCCAGGGGGCTCTAACTATGGCTACACCTTC. It is translated as CASSPGGSNYGYTF.

The table lists this clonotype with many counts. The genes are TRBV9 and TRBJ2-1; D call uncertain. Between the trimmed V and J ends, which lost 0 bases and 0 bases, there was a span of 7 bases. The CDR3 loop spans 15 amino acids. CDR1 SGDLS and CDR2 YYNGEE come from the germline V gene. CDR3: CASSVVPSSYNEQFF. The DNA of the CDR3 is TGTGCCAGCAGCGTAGTCCCAAGCTCCTACAATGAGCAGTTCTTC. Combining the CDR3 with reference TRBV9 and TRBJ2-1 gives the whole variable domain DSGVTQTPKHLITATGQRVTLRCSPRSGDLSVYWYQQSLDQGLQFLIQYYNGEERAKGNILERFSAQQFPDLHSELNLSSLELGDSALYFCASSVVPSSYNEQFFGPGTRLTVL.

This clonotype has at least ten counts. This chain uses TRBV18 with TRBJ2-3; the D is unclear. The ends were cut back, 3 bases at V and 0 bases at J, with 10 bases in the middle. The germline gives CDR1 KGHSH, CDR2 LQKENI. The CDR3 spans 15 residues. The DNA for the CDR3 is TGTGCCAGCTCACCGAGTGACTCTAGCACAGATACGCAGTATTTT. Its protein is CASSPSDSSTDTQYF.

This clonotype was seen ten or more times. V usage is TRBV7-2 and J usage is TRBJ2-1, with 8 positions matching TRBD2. Germline-derived CDR1 and CDR2 are SGHTA and FQGNSA. This CDR3 is 15 amino acids long. After removal of 6 bases from V and 8 bases from J, the junction contained 12 bases not matched to a gene. CDR3 coding DNA: TGTGCCAGCAGATCTCCGGGACTAGGTGTCGATGAGCAGTTCTTC. Amino acids: CASRSPGLGVDEQFF.

This clonotype was picked up many times. The V gene is TRBV7-8, the J gene TRBJ1-5; D might be TRBD1 (5 bases). Germline-derived CDR1 and CDR2 are SGHVS and FQNEAQ. V dropped 5 bases and J dropped 0 bases, with 14 bases sitting between them. CDR3 length: 16 amino acids. CDR3 DNA: TGTGCCAGCAGCCCGAGGACATCTATTAGCAATCAGCCCCAGCATTTT. This gives the protein CASSPRTSISNQPQHF.

This clonotype was observed a handful of times. The chain recombines TRBV29-1 with TRBJ2-5; D might be TRBD1 (6 bases). CDR1 is SQVTM and CDR2 is ANQGSEA in the germline V gene. The CDR3 loop spans 13 amino acids. The germline V and J ends were trimmed by 7 bases and 2 bases, with 14 bases remaining between them. CDR3 nucleotide sequence: TGCAGCGCCGAGAGGGGGACACAAGAGACCCAGTACTTC. This sequence encodes CSAERGTQETQYF.

Ten or more counts support this clonotype. The rearrangement uses TRBV20-1 and TRBJ2-3; no clear D. CDR3 length equals 14 residues. Germline V lookup: CDR1 DFQATT, CDR2 SNEGSKA (reference sequence). Trimming removed 3 bases at V and 0 bases at J, with 10 bases between. CDR3 amino acids: CSARPLISTDTQYF. In DNA, the CDR3 is TGCAGTGCTAGGCCATTGATTAGCACAGATACGCAGTATTTT.

In its sample, this clonotype was seen many times. This chain joins TRBV28 and TRBJ2-3, with 9 bases lining up with TRBD2. CDR3 size: 16 residues. Germline trimming cut 4 bases from V and 5 bases from J; bases unmatched to any gene: 10. In germline, CDR1 is MDHEN, CDR2 SYDVKM. The CDR3 DNA follows: TGTGCCAGCAGTTCGTCCGGCGGGGGGGCAATAGATACGCAGTATTTT. As protein: CASSSSGGGAIDTQYF.

This clonotype was detected many times. The chain has TRBV12-3 or TRBV12-4 and TRBJ2-2; D might be TRBD2 (5 bases). V was pared by 5 bases and J by 5 bases, with 18 bases between. CDR3 length: 16 amino acids. CDR3 region: CASSPYEAPGTGELFF. The CDR3 nucleotides are TGTGCCAGCAGTCCCTATGAGGCCCCGGGGACCGGGGAGCTGTTTTTT.

This clonotype was seen ten or more times. The rearrangement joins TRBV7-6 to TRBJ1-1; 8 bases are a match to TRBD1. CDR1 is SGHVS and CDR2 is FNYEAQ in the germline V gene. The CDR3 is 16 residues long. V lost 2 bases to trimming and J lost 1 base; unmatched junction nucleotides: 6. CDR3 protein: CASSLPPDRANTEAFF. CDR3 sequence (DNA): TGTGCCAGCAGCTTACCCCCGGACAGGGCGAACACTGAAGCTTTCTTT.

At least ten counts were recorded for this clonotype. The V gene is TRBV4-1, the J gene TRBJ2-5; TRBD1 matches at 8 bases. This CDR3 has 18 residues. CDR1 MGHRA and CDR2 YSYEKL come from the germline V gene. The junction had 18 bases not matched to a gene; V was cut back by 4 bases and J by 5 bases. The CDR3 DNA sequence: TGCGCCAGCAGCCTTTCGACAGGGGCCGGATCGGGTCGGGAGACCCAGTACTTC. Its protein is CASSLSTGAGSGRETQYF.

V gene TRBV5-1 combines with J gene TRBJ2-1; 15 bases align to TRBD2. Per germline, CDR1 SGHRS and CDR2 YFSETQ. The CDR3 sequence is 16 residues long. V shed 4 bases and J 4 bases; nucleotides not matched to a gene: 3. The CDR3 reads CASSRTSGGDYNEQFF. The CDR3 DNA reads as TGCGCCAGCAGCAGGACTAGCGGGGGGGATTACAATGAGCAGTTCTTC.

This clonotype was observed at least ten times. The rearrangement links TRBV25-1 to TRBJ1-5; D ambiguous. V lost 1 base, J lost 0 bases, and 4 bases lay in between. CDR1 is MGHDK and CDR2 is SYGVNS in the germline V gene. This CDR3 comprises 14 residues. As DNA, the CDR3 is TGTGCCAGCAGTGAATTAGGTAGCAATCAGCCCCAGCATTTT. It translates to CASSELGSNQPQHF.